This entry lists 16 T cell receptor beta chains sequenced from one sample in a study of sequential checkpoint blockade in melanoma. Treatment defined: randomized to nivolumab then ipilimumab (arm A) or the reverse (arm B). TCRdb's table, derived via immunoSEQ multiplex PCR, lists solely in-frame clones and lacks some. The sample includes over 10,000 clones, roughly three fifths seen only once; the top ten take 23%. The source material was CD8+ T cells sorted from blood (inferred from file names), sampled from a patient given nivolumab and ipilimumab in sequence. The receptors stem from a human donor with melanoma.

CDR3 sequence (DNA): TGTGCCAGTAGTATTCCGGGACAGGCAAATTACGAGCAGTACTTC. Translated: CASSIPGQANYEQYF. This sequence joins TRBV19 and TRBJ2-7, with 8 nucleotides matching TRBD1. Per the germline V gene, CDR1 is LNHDA and CDR2 is SQIVND (reference sequence). The CDR3 is 15 residues long. V dropped 3 bases and J dropped 4; count of bases not matched to a gene: 8.

This CDR3 is CATGRGGLGTEAFF. Here the CDR3 DNA reads TGTGCCACCGGACGAGGGGGTCTGGGCACTGAAGCTTTCTTT. The chain uses TRBV19 and TRBJ1-1; D is perhaps TRBD1 (6 bases). There are 14 residues in the CDR3. Per the germline V gene, CDR1 is LNHDA and CDR2 is SQIVND (reference sequence). The V and J ends lost 10 bases and 4 bases respectively, with 19 bases between them.

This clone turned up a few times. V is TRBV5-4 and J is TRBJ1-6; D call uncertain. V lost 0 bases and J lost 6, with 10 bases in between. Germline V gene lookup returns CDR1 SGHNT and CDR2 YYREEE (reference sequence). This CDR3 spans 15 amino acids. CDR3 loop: CASSLESGFNSPLHF. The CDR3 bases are TGTGCCAGCAGCTTGGAGTCAGGATTTAATTCACCCCTCCACTTT.

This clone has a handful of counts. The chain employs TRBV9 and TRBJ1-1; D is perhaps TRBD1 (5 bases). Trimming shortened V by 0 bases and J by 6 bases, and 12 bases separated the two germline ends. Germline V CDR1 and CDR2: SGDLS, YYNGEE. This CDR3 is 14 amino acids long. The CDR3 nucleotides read TGTGCCAGCAGCGTAGTCCCAGGGATATCTGAAGCTTTCTTT. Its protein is CASSVVPGISEAFF.

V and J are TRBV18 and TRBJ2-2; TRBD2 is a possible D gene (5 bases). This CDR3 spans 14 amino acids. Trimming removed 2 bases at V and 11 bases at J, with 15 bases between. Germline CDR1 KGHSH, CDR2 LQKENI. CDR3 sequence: CASSPTKGLGELFF. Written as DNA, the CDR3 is TGTGCCAGCTCACCAACAAAAGGACTGGGTGAGCTGTTTTTT.

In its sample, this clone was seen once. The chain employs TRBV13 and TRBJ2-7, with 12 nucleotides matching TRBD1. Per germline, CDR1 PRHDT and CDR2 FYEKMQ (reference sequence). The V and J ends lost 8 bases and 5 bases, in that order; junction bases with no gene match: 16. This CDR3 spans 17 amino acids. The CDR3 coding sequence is TGTGCCAGCGGAAGAGCAGGGACAGGGGGCTTGAGGGACGAGCAGTACTTC. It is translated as CASGRAGTGGLRDEQYF.

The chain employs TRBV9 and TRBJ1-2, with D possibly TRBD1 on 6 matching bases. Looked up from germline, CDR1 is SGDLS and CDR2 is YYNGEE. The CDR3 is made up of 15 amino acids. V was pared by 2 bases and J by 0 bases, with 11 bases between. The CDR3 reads CASSVTGLANYGYTF. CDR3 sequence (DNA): TGTGCCAGCAGCGTGACAGGACTAGCTAACTATGGCTACACCTTC.

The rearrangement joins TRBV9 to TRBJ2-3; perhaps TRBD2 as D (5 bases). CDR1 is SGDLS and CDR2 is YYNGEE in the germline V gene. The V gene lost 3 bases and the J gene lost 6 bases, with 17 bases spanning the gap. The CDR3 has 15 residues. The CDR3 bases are TGTGCCAGCAGCGAAACTAGTACCCGCCCGGATACGCAGTATTTT. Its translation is CASSETSTRPDTQYF.

CDR3 protein: CASSQDYGNYEQYF. The CDR3 coding sequence is TGCGCCAGCAGCCAAGATTACGGTAACTACGAGCAGTACTTC. The chain is built from TRBV4-3 and TRBJ2-7; D gene ambiguous. CDR1 and CDR2 (germline): LGHNA, YSLEER. Trimming cost V 0 bases and J 3 bases, with 9 bases left between them. This CDR3 spans 14 amino acids.

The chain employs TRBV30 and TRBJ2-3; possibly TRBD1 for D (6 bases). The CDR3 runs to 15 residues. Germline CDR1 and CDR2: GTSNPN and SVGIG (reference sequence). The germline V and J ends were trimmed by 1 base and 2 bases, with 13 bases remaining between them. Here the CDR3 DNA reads TGTGCCTGGAGTGGCGACCGGGACAACACAGATACGCAGTATTTT. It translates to CAWSGDRDNTDTQYF.

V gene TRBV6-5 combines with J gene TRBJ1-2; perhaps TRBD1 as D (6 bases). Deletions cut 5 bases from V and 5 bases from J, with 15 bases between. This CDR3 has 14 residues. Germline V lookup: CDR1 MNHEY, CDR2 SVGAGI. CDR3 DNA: TGTGCCAGCAGTCCCCCCGACAGGTTATATGGCTACACCTTC. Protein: CASSPPDRLYGYTF.

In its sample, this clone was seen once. CDR3 in DNA: TGTGCCAGCAGCTTAGAGACAGGGTGGAGCACAGATACGCAGTATTTT. Protein: CASSLETGWSTDTQYF. This chain links TRBV7-9 with TRBJ2-3, with 7 bases fitting TRBD1. CDR1 is SEHNR and CDR2 is FQNEAQ in the germline V gene (reference sequence). The CDR3 totals 16 residues. The V segment lost 1 base and the J segment 0 bases; nucleotides outside the gene matches: 4.

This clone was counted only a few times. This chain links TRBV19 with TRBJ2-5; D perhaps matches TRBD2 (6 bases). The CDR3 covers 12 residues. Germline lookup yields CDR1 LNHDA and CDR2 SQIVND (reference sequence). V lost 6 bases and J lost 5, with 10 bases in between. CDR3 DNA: TGTGCCAGTAGGGGGAGCGGGGAGACCCAGTACTTC. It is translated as CASRGSGETQYF.

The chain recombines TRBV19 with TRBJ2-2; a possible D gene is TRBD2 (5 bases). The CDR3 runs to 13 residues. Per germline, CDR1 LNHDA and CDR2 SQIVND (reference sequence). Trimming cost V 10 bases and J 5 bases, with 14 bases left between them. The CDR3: CAIRGKGTGELFF. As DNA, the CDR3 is TGTGCCATCCGGGGTAAGGGTACCGGGGAGCTGTTTTTT.

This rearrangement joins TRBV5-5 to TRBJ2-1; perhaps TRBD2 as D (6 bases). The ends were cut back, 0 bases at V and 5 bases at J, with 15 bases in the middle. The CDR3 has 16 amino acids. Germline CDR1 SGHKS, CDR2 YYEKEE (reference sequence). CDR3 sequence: CASSLGSSVLNNEQFF. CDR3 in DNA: TGTGCCAGCAGCTTGGGGTCTAGCGTCCTTAACAATGAGCAGTTCTTC.

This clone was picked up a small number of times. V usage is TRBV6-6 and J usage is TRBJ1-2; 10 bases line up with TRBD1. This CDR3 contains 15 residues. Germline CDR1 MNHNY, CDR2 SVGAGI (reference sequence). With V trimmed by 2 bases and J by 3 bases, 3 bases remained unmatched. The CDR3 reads CASSYPGTGDYGYTF. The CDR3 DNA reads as TGTGCCAGCAGTTACCCCGGGACAGGGGACTATGGCTACACCTTC.